This TCR beta chain emerged from a study of T cell responses to AZD1222 COVID-19 vaccine. This CDR3 has 16 residues. V dropped 7 bases and J dropped 9 bases, with 25 bases sitting between them. In germline, CDR1 is SEHNR, CDR2 FQNEAQ (reference sequence). The method was immunoSEQ multiplex PCR; TCRdb's version includes in-frame clones alone and lacks a portion of them. The sample consists of about 82,000 clones, about 87% of them appearing once. This chain joins TRBV7-9 and TRBJ2-1, with D possibly called TRBD1 or TRBD2 (5 bases each). The clonotype was recovered from an adult in good health. The specimen was peripheral blood, collected on day 0 of AZD1222 vaccination. In DNA form, the CDR3 reads TGTGCCAGCACCATTCTAAGGGCACCCCGGGACGGTGAGCAGTTCTTC. Protein sequence: CASTILRAPRDGEQFF.